The T cell receptor (beta chain) described here comes from a study of response to subunit inactivated influenza vaccine. Findings of the study overall: Each seasonal influenza vaccination recruits few new T cells, the authors suggested.

This CDR3 comprises 12 residues. In germline, CDR1 is MDHEN, CDR2 SYDVKM. Trimming shortened V by 6 bases and J by 7 bases, and 9 bases separated the two germline ends. TCRdb used MiXCR to reprocess the RT-PCR reads, holding one entry per CDR3 protein. The table has around 250,000 distinct CDR3 sequences, 12% seen once. With respect to this clonotype: Its target is unknown.

The rearrangement joins TRBV28 to TRBJ2-2; D is ambiguous. Sequencing used non-naive T cells sorted from PBMCs, obtained roughly 2 weeks before vaccination. The TCR sequence derives from a man in his forties or fifties who received an inactivated influenza vaccine. CDR3 sequence (DNA): TGTGCCAGCAGGCCAAGCCACGGGGAGCTGTTTTTT. It encodes CASRPSHGELFF. The whole variable domain, filled in from reference TRBV28 and TRBJ2-2, reads DVKVTQSSRYLVKRTGEKVFLECVQDMDHENMFWYRQDPGLGLRLIYFSYDVKMKEKGDIPEGYSVSREKKERFSLILESASTNQTSMYLCASRPSHGELFFGEGSRLTVL.